A selection of T cell receptor beta chains follows, all from one sample in a study of metastatic and nonmetastatic thyroid tumors. TCRdb redid the clone calls on the PCR reads using MiXCR. The repertoire holds fewer than 40,000 clones, approximately 17% seen once, with roughly an eighth in the top ten. Sequenced: tumor tissue. The receptors shown here come from a female donor with papillary thyroid cancer or a benign thyroid nodule (not recorded which). Some clones in this sample may be carry-over from other donors' samples. Each CDR3 is given with its conserved first and last residue. The order of the fields is D gene, J gene, clone size, V gene, CDR3 protein, CDR3 DNA. A D gene is named only where the DNA matches it firmly. Not every row has a clone size; where given, it reads once, few, many or a size class.

TRBD1 TRBJ2-7 few TRBV28 CASKRTGTYEQYF TGTGCCAGCAAAAGGACAGGGACCTACGAGCAGTACTTC
. TRBJ2-2 . TRBV20-1 CSARDRNRDYTGELFF TGCAGTGCTAGAGATCGTAACAGGGACTACACCGGGGAGCTGTTTTTT
TRBD1 TRBJ1-6 many TRBV19 CASRGGTGGAFYNSPLHF TGTGCCAGTAGAGGAGGGACAGGGGGCGCTTTCTATAATTCACCCCTCCACTTT
. TRBJ2-3 many TRBV5-5 CASSLQSSTDTQYF TGTGCCAGCAGCTTGCAGTCTAGCACAGATACGCAGTATTTT
. TRBJ1-3 many TRBV6-2/TRBV6-3 CASSYAGRSGNTIYF TGTGCCAGCAGTTACGCGGGCCGCTCTGGAAACACCATATATTTT
. TRBJ1-2 . TRBV6-1 CASTRSNDLYGYTF TGTGCCAGCACGCGGTCCAATGACCTCTATGGCTACACCTTC
. TRBJ2-7 many TRBV29-1 CSVVGVDSTLEQYF TGCAGCGTTGTGGGAGTAGATTCTACACTTGAGCAGTACTTC
. TRBJ1-2 many TRBV28 CASSPWDKFYGYTF TGTGCCAGCAGTCCATGGGACAAATTTTATGGCTACACCTTC
. TRBJ2-2 many TRBV5-1 CASSLDRRQTGELFF TGCGCCAGCAGCTTGGACAGAAGACAGACCGGGGAGCTGTTTTTT
TRBD1 TRBJ2-5 many TRBV7-9 CASSWTGFETQYF TGTGCCAGCAGCTGGACAGGGTTTGAGACCCAGTACTTC
TRBD1 TRBJ2-2 . TRBV5-1 CASGFVQGQGAAGELFF TGCGCCAGCGGCTTCGTACAGGGACAGGGGGCGGCCGGGGAGCTGTTTTTT
. TRBJ2-7 many TRBV3-1 CASSPTSSYSYEQYF TGTGCCAGCAGCCCCACTAGCAGTTACTCCTACGAGCAGTACTTC
. TRBJ1-3 many TRBV10-3 CAISVAVGSGSGNTIYF TGTGCCATCAGTGTCGCAGTCGGTTCTGGATCTGGAAACACCATATATTTT